A selection of T cell receptor beta chains follows, all from one sample in a study of a mutant IDH1 vaccine in newly diagnosed glioma. Here immunoSEQ multiplex PCR was the method, and the copy in TCRdb shows in-frame clones only, minus some. The sample has about 35,000 clones, 65% to 80% seen once. Sample: peripheral blood mononuclear cells (PBMCs), taken from a glioma patient treated with radiotherapy, temozolomide or both. Every receptor here comes from a man aged 50-59 years with glioma. Some clones in this sample may be carry-over from other donors' samples. The CDR3 runs from the conserved cysteine through the conserved F or W. D genes are given only for firm matches. Only some rows state a clone size, as once, few, many or a class for expanded clones.

D,V,size,J,DNA,CDR3
TRBD2,TRBV4-1,few,TRBJ2-1,TGCGCCAGCAGCCAAGAGGGGACTAGCGGGAGCAGGCTCTTC,CASSQEGTSGSRLF
NA,TRBV7-9,NA,TRBJ2-7,TGTGCCAGCAGCCCTAGCGTCTCGCGGCACTACGAGCAGTACTTC,CASSPSVSRHYEQYF
NA,TRBV7-2,NA,TRBJ2-7,TGTGCCAGCAGCTTACCCAATGAATACGAGCAGTACTTC,CASSLPNEYEQYF
NA,TRBV5-6,NA,TRBJ2-7,TGTGCCAGCAGCTCCCGACAGTTAGCCTACGAGCAGTACTTC,CASSSRQLAYEQYF
TRBD1,TRBV5-6,NA,TRBJ1-2,TGTGCCAGCAGCTCTCCGGACAGGCTTTCTGGCTACACCTTC,CASSSPDRLSGYTF
NA,TRBV30,NA,TRBJ1-1,TGTGCCTGGAGTCCCCACGACAACTCGTTGCGCACTGAAGCTTTCTTT,CAWSPHDNSLRTEAFF
NA,TRBV15,once,TRBJ1-1,TGTGCCACCAGCAGAGATAGGGCGCTTGAAGCTTTCTTT,CATSRDRALEAFF
TRBD1,TRBV6-5,NA,TRBJ1-3,TGTGCCAGCAGACCCTCCACGGGACAGTCATATTTT,CASRPSTGQSYF
TRBD1,TRBV11-3,NA,TRBJ1-4,TGTGCCAGCAGCCTACGAGCGTATCCGGGACAGGGAAGGGAAAAACTGTTTTTT,CASSLRAYPGQGREKLFF
TRBD1,TRBV6-4,NA,TRBJ2-2,TGTGCCAGCAGTGACCAAAGGAGAAGACAGGGATGGCACACCGGGGAGCTGTTTTTT,CASSDQRRRQGWHTGELFF
NA,TRBV9,NA,TRBJ2-1,TGTGCCAGCAGCGTAGAACCATTCAATGAGCAGTTCTTC,CASSVEPFNEQFF
NA,TRBV9,NA,TRBJ1-4,TGTGCCAGCAGCGTGGACAGTGGGGCAACTAATGAAAAACTGTTTTTT,CASSVDSGATNEKLFF
NA,TRBV27,NA,TRBJ1-1,TGTGCCAGCAGTTTATTCGGACGGGCTTTCTTT,CASSLFGRAFF
TRBD1,TRBV30,NA,TRBJ2-7,TGTGCCTGGAAGAGGGACAGGGGAAATTACGAGCAGTACTTC,CAWKRDRGNYEQYF
TRBD1,TRBV2,NA,TRBJ1-4,TGTGCCAGCAGCGCCGGGACAGTCACGTACGGACTGTTTTTT,CASSAGTVTYGLFF
NA,TRBV21-1,NA,TRBJ2-7,TGTGCCAGCAGCAGGGGCGGGATTTACGAGCAGTACTTC,CASSRGGIYEQYF
TRBD1,TRBV6-1,NA,TRBJ2-7,TGTGCCAGCAGCGAAAAAATACAGGGGGCGCCGTCCTACGAGCAGTACTTC,CASSEKIQGAPSYEQYF
TRBD2,TRBV28,NA,TRBJ2-7,TGTGCCAGCAGTTTTCGGGGGGGGAGAGGGTACGAGCAGTACTTC,CASSFRGGRGYEQYF
TRBD1,TRBV6-1,NA,TRBJ1-1,TGTGCCAGCAGGAAGACAGGGTTGAACACTGAAGCTTTCTTT,CASRKTGLNTEAFF
NA,TRBV7-2,once,TRBJ2-7,TGTGCCAGCAGCCGGACGGGTACCTACGAGCAGTACTTC,CASSRTGTYEQYF
NA,TRBV14,NA,TRBJ2-3,TGTGCCAGCAGCCGCCGGGACGGATGGGATACGCAGTATTTT,CASSRRDGWDTQYF
NA,TRBV2,NA,TRBJ2-7,TGTGCCAGCAGCTCCCTCTACGAGCAGTACTTC,CASSSLYEQYF
NA,TRBV7-2,NA,TRBJ1-1,TGTGCCAGCAGCTTCGGAAGCGACACTGAAGCTTTCTTT,CASSFGSDTEAFF
NA,TRBV21-1,few,TRBJ2-7,TGTGCCAGCAGCACGGACGAGGGGATAAGCTCCTACGAGCAGTACTTC,CASSTDEGISSYEQYF
NA,TRBV5-5,NA,TRBJ1-2,TGTGCCAGCGGAACGGGAGCCAGGGAGGACTATGGCTACACCTTC,CASGTGAREDYGYTF
NA,TRBV30,NA,TRBJ1-1,TGTGCCTGGAGGGGCATTAACACTGAAGCTTTCTTT,CAWRGINTEAFF
NA,TRBV6-1,NA,TRBJ1-1,TGTGCCAGCAGTGAAGGAGCGGGAAACACTGAAGCTTTCTTT,CASSEGAGNTEAFF
TRBD1,TRBV5-1,NA,TRBJ2-3,TGCGCCAGCAGCACGGACAGGGCGGATACGCAGTATTTT,CASSTDRADTQYF
NA,TRBV10-3,NA,TRBJ2-2,TGTGCCATCAGTGAATTTGTCGGTACGGCCGGGGAGCTGTTTTTT,CAISEFVGTAGELFF
NA,TRBV7-9,NA,TRBJ1-1,TGTGCCAGCAGCTCAGGGTACAGCAGGAACACTGAAGCTTTCTTT,CASSSGYSRNTEAFF
NA,TRBV11-3,NA,TRBJ1-1,TGTGCCAGCAGCGTGGACAGCCTAAACACTGAAGCTTTCTTT,CASSVDSLNTEAFF
NA,TRBV20-1,NA,TRBJ2-1,TGCAGTGCTTACCATAACAATGAGCAGTTCTTC,CSAYHNNEQFF
NA,TRBV5-1,NA,TRBJ2-7,TGCGCCAGCAGCTTCGACCGTGCCTACGAGCAGTACTTC,CASSFDRAYEQYF